Sequencing of this T cell receptor (beta chain) was carried out in a study of cytomegalovirus exposure and HLA in healthy donors. Study-wide findings and caveats: Cytomegalovirus-associated TCR beta chains were listed, numbering 164. A few of the chains that were CMV-associated were confirmed in vitro to be specific for CMV antigens.

Of note for this clone: Antigen unknown.

Germline trimming cut 3 bases from V and 5 bases from J; bases unmatched to any gene: 11. Per the germline V gene, CDR1 is KGHSH and CDR2 is LQKENI. The CDR3 extends over 16 amino acids. The assay was immunoSEQ multiplex PCR, and TCRdb's table has in-frame clones only and misses some. The profile covers roughly 60,000 clones, with approximately 90% appearing a single time and about 1.2% taken by the ten largest. This clonotype originated in a woman younger than 35 in good health and CMV-seronegative. The chain combines TRBV18 with TRBJ2-7; 9 bases fit TRBD1. Sequences were obtained from PBMCs. CDR3 DNA: TGTGCCAGCTCACCGAGGCCCGGGACAGGGCAACACGAGCAGTACTTC. Amino acid sequence: CASSPRPGTGQHEQYF.